The 32 T cell receptor beta chains given below trace back to one sample, sequenced in a study of blood T cell repertoires in COVID-19. The data were produced by immunoSEQ multiplex PCR, yet TCRdb's version contains in-frame clones alone and is incomplete. The sample shows under 300,000 clones, about 90% of them seen only once. Sequencing used peripheral blood. The receptors come from a woman aged 40-49 years with acute or convalescent COVID-19.

J is TRBJ2-5 and V is TRBV6-1; 9 bases agree with TRBD2. This CDR3 has 16 residues. CDR1 and CDR2 from the germline V gene are MNHNS and SASEGT. J gave up 0 bases and V 2 bases, and 4 bases lay outside the gene matches. The CDR3 nucleotides are TGTGCCAGCAGTGAATTAGCGGGGGCCCACCAAGAGACCCAGTACTTC. Translating gives CASSELAGAHQETQYF.

The chain combines TRBV6-1 with TRBJ1-6; D is possibly TRBD1 (5 bases). Deletions cut 2 bases from V and 0 bases from J, with 23 bases between. The CDR3 has 21 amino acids. From germline, CDR1 is MNHNS and CDR2 SASEGT. The CDR3 DNA follows: TGTGCCAGCAGTGAAAGGGGTGGCCGTATAAATTCCCTCTCCTATAATTCACCCCTCCACTTT. As protein: CASSERGGRINSLSYNSPLHF.

The V gene is TRBV21-1, the J gene TRBJ2-7; the table names TRBD2, a call not compared with the DNA. TRBV21-1 is reported as a pseudogene. This CDR3 region has 16 residues. In nucleotides, the CDR3 is TGTGCCAGCAGCAAAGGGGGGGGCAACAGCTCCTACGAGCAGTACGTC. This sequence encodes CASSKGGGNSSYEQYV.

The CDR3 coding sequence is TGTGCCAGTAGTATAGCAGGGGCGAACACTGAAGCTTTCTTT. This translates into CASSIAGANTEAFF. V gene TRBV19 combines with J gene TRBJ1-1; maybe TRBD1 (6 bases). The CDR3 loop spans 14 amino acids. Trimming pared 1 base from V and 1 base from J, leaving 7 bases between. Looked up from germline, CDR1 is LNHDA and CDR2 is SQIVND (reference sequence).

The chain recombines TRBV5-4 with TRBJ1-2; no clear D. With 1 base removed from V and 4 bases from J, the gap between germline ends came to 14 bases. Germline CDR1 is SGHNT and CDR2 is YYREEE (reference sequence). The CDR3 has 15 amino acids. In nucleotides, the CDR3 is TGTGCCAGCAGCTTGATCACGAACACAGTCTATGGCTACACCTTC. Translation gives CASSLITNTVYGYTF.

This clone was counted only a few times. V and J are TRBV5-4 and TRBJ1-1; tentatively, D is TRBD1 (6 bases). The V and J ends lost 4 bases and 8 bases respectively, with 12 bases between them. Germline CDR1 and CDR2: SGHNT and YYREEE (reference sequence). The CDR3 is made up of 12 amino acids. Here the CDR3 reads CASSLDRTEAFF. CDR3 coding DNA: TGTGCCAGCAGCCTGGACAGAACCGAAGCTTTCTTT. The whole variable domain, filled in from reference TRBV5-4 and TRBJ1-1, reads ETGVTQSPTHLIKTRGQQVTLRCSSQSGHNTVSWYQQALGQGPQFIFQYYREEENGRGNFPPRFSGLQFPNYSSELNVNALELDDSALYLCASSLDRTEAFFGQGTRLTVV.

The V gene is TRBV9, the J gene TRBJ2-1, with 12 bases aligning to TRBD2. Germline values: CDR1 SGDLS, CDR2 YYNGEE. The CDR3 totals 16 residues. The trim removed 3 bases at V and 2 bases at J, leaving 3 bases unmatched. DNA of the CDR3: TGTGCCAGCAGCGGAGCTAGCGGGGGGGCCTACAATGAGCAGTTCTTC. Translating gives CASSGASGGAYNEQFF.

The V gene is TRBV6-5, the J gene TRBJ2-5; 7 bases map to TRBD2. After removal of 4 bases from V and 3 bases from J, the junction contained 2 bases not matched to a gene. CDR3 length equals 13 residues. In germline, CDR1 is MNHEY, CDR2 SVGAGI. The CDR3, as DNA: TGTGCCAGCAGTTCTGGACTAGAAGAGACCCAGTACTTC. It translates to CASSSGLEETQYF.

The chain links TRBV18 to TRBJ2-3; 9 bases agree with TRBD1. CDR1 is KGHSH and CDR2 is LQKENI in the germline V gene. The CDR3 has 17 residues. After removal of 3 bases from V and 0 bases from J, the junction contained 7 bases not matched to a gene. The CDR3 reads CASSPRQGDVSTDTQYF. DNA for the CDR3: TGTGCCAGCTCACCGAGACAGGGGGATGTTAGCACAGATACGCAGTATTTT.

The V and J genes are TRBV21-1 and TRBJ1-6; the DNA was not used to check the table's D call, TRBD1. TRBV21-1 is reported as a pseudogene. This CDR3 comprises 16 residues. The CDR3 here is CASTHKDRESNSPLHF. In nucleotides, the CDR3 is TGTGCCAGCACCCACAAGGACAGGGAATCTAATTCACCCCTCCACTTT.

This clone was counted a single time. The chain is built from TRBV28 and TRBJ1-3; 7 bases are a match to TRBD1. The CDR3 loop spans 15 amino acids. The V and J ends lost 6 bases and 1 base, in that order; junction bases with no gene match: 6. Germline CDR1 reads MDHEN; CDR2 reads SYDVKM. CDR3 coding DNA: TGTGCCAGCAGACAAACAGGGGTTTCTGGAAACACCATATATTTT. Its translation is CASRQTGVSGNTIYF.

This rearrangement joins TRBV27 to TRBJ1-2; D is perhaps TRBD1 (5 bases). Looked up from germline, CDR1 is MNHEY and CDR2 is SMNVEV (reference sequence). The CDR3 sequence is 13 residues long. The V gene lost 5 bases and the J gene lost 5 bases, with 12 bases spanning the gap. The CDR3 protein is CASSRGVGYGYTF. For the CDR3, the DNA is TGTGCCAGCAGTCGGGGGGTAGGATATGGCTACACCTTC.

The genes are TRBV5-1 and TRBJ2-3; no definite D call. CDR1 and CDR2 from the germline V gene are SGHRS and YFSETQ. V lost 1 base to trimming and J lost 1 base, with 10 bases between them. The CDR3 has 15 residues. CDR3 sequence (DNA): TGCGCCAGCAGCTTGACTCTATTGGGCACAGATACGCAGTATTTT. Translating it yields CASSLTLLGTDTQYF.

The chain has TRBV11-2 and TRBJ2-5; 7 bases line up with TRBD1. The V segment lost 5 bases and the J segment 5 bases; nucleotides outside the gene matches: 14. The CDR3 loop spans 16 amino acids. Germline CDR1 SGHAT, CDR2 FQNNGV. DNA for the CDR3: TGTGCCAGCAGCCGCTGGACAGGTGGCCTGAGGGAGACCCAGTACTTC. This sequence encodes CASSRWTGGLRETQYF. Together with reference TRBV11-2 and TRBJ2-5, the CDR3 gives the full variable domain: EAGVAQSPRYKIIEKRQSVAFWCNPISGHATLYWYQQILGQGPKLLIQFQNNGVVDDSQLPKDRFSAERLKGVDSTLKIQPAKLEDSAVYLCASSRWTGGLRETQYFGPGTRLLVL.

The V call is TRBV6-5, the J call TRBJ1-2, with TRBD1 identical over 9 bases. This CDR3 contains 13 residues. Per the germline V gene, CDR1 is MNHEY and CDR2 is SVGAGI. The V segment lost 6 bases and the J segment 8 bases; nucleotides outside the gene matches: 7. This CDR3 reads CASRGDRGRGYTF. The CDR3 nucleotides read TGTGCCAGCAGGGGAGACAGGGGGAGAGGCTACACCTTC.

The gene calls are TRBV6-5 and TRBJ2-4, with 8 positions matching TRBD1. Trimming cost V 8 bases and J 0 bases; bases outside gene matches: 6. The CDR3 consists of 15 residues. CDR1 and CDR2 (germline): MNHEY, SVGAGI. The CDR3 DNA reads TGTGCCAGCGAACAGGGGGGCCTAGCCAAAAACATTCAGTACTTC. Translation gives CASEQGGLAKNIQYF.

The chain couples TRBV29-1 to TRBJ2-2, with 12 bases identical to TRBD1. The CDR3 loop spans 15 amino acids. Germline CDR1 reads SQVTM; CDR2 reads ANQGSEA. V shed 7 bases and J 5 bases; nucleotides not matched to a gene: 8. CDR3 sequence reads: CSGKGTGGDTGELFF. As DNA, the CDR3 is TGCAGCGGGAAGGGGACAGGGGGCGATACCGGGGAGCTGTTTTTT.

The rearrangement links TRBV7-3 to TRBJ1-6, with 9 bases fitting TRBD1. There are 14 residues in the CDR3. In germline, CDR1 is SGHTA, CDR2 FQGTGA. V dropped 5 bases and J dropped 8; count of bases not matched to a gene: 4. DNA of the CDR3: TGTGCCAGCAGCGCCGGGACAGGGCATTCACCCCTCCACTTT. Translating it yields CASSAGTGHSPLHF. The whole variable domain, remainder taken from reference TRBV7-3 and TRBJ1-6, is GAGVSQTPSNKVTEKGKYVELRCDPISGHTALYWYRQSLGQGPEFLIYFQGTGAADDSGLPNDRFFAVRPEGSVSTLKIQRTERGDSAVYLCASSAGTGHSPLHFGNGTRLTVT.

This clone came up once. The chain recombines TRBV18 with TRBJ1-2; possible D gene TRBD1, 5 bases. V lost 3 bases and J 4 bases, leaving 12 bases between the germline ends. The CDR3 extends over 14 amino acids. Germline V CDR1 and CDR2: KGHSH, LQKENI. The CDR3 DNA sequence: TGTGCCAGCTCACCTACAGGCGATCTCTATGGCTACACCTTC. Amino acid sequence: CASSPTGDLYGYTF.

This chain joins TRBV18 and TRBJ1-2, with 7 bases fitting TRBD1. In germline, CDR1 is KGHSH, CDR2 LQKENI. V shed 5 bases, J shed 1 base, and the junction held 13 bases outside the gene matches. This CDR3 is built from 17 residues. In DNA form, the CDR3 reads TGTGCCAGCTCATCCGACGGGACAGAATTCGTTAACTATGGCTACACCTTC. The encoded protein is CASSSDGTEFVNYGYTF.

This chain connects TRBV12-3 or TRBV12-4 to TRBJ2-5, with 8 bases fitting TRBD1. V was pared by 8 bases and J by 2 bases, with 4 bases of the junction left unmatched. The CDR3 loop spans 13 amino acids. CDR3 coding DNA: TGTGCCAGCCAGGGGACAGGTCAAGAGACCCAGTACTTC. Translated: CASQGTGQETQYF.

This clone has only a few counts. This rearrangement joins TRBV15 to TRBJ2-3; 7 bases agree with TRBD1. Germline lookup yields CDR1 LNHNV and CDR2 YYDKDF (reference sequence). V lost 0 bases and J lost 5; bases outside the gene matches: 5. There are 15 residues in the CDR3. CDR3 protein: CATSRDRGLGDTQYF. The CDR3 DNA sequence: TGTGCCACCAGCAGAGATAGGGGGCTTGGAGATACGCAGTATTTT.

This sequence joins TRBV19 and TRBJ1-3, with D possibly TRBD1 on 5 matching bases. The CDR3 is 16 residues long. CDR1 LNHDA and CDR2 SQIVND come from the germline V gene (reference sequence). V was clipped by 1 base and J by 0 bases, with 10 bases between them. CDR3 in amino acids: CASSIVDSLSGNTIYF. CDR3 bases: TGTGCCAGTAGTATAGTCGACAGTCTCTCTGGAAACACCATATATTTT.

This clone has only a few counts. The chain combines TRBV3-1 (or the pseudogene TRBV3-2) with TRBJ1-1, with 8 nucleotides matching TRBD1. The germline V gene encodes CDR1 LGHDT and CDR2 YNNKEL (reference sequence). This CDR3 contains 17 residues. After removal of 4 bases from V and 0 bases from J, the junction contained 10 bases not matched to a gene. CDR3 coding DNA: TGTGCCAGCAGCCCCCACGGACAGGGAACCATGAACACTGAAGCTTTCTTT. The encoded protein is CASSPHGQGTMNTEAFF.

Only a few counts were recorded for this clone. The chain uses TRBV4-1 and TRBJ2-1, with 9 bases that match TRBD2. Germline V CDR1 and CDR2: MGHRA, YSYEKL. Trimming took 0 bases from V and 7 from J; bases not matched to a gene: 7. The length of the CDR3 is 16 residues. The chain's CDR3 is CASSQDALAGINEQFF. The CDR3 nucleotides are TGCGCCAGCAGCCAAGATGCCCTAGCGGGGATAAATGAGCAGTTCTTC.

For this clone: The same CDR3 arises from other DNA sequences in this sample as well. The J gene is TRBJ1-1, the V gene TRBV18; D is undetermined. This CDR3 has 13 amino acids. Germline V gene data show CDR1 as KGHSH and CDR2 as LQKENI. The V and J ends lost 2 bases and 1 base respectively, with 5 bases between them. CDR3 DNA sequence: TGTGCCAGCTCACCAAAACAGAACACTGAAGCTTTCTTT. It specifies CASSPKQNTEAFF.

The CDR3 reads CAWTRGGTNTEAFF. In DNA, the CDR3 is TGTGCCTGGACGAGGGGAGGGACGAACACTGAAGCTTTCTTT. J is TRBJ1-1 and V is TRBV30, with TRBD1 as a possible D gene (5 bases). Germline CDR1 reads GTSNPN; CDR2 reads SVGIG (reference sequence). The V end was cut by 4 bases, the J end by 1 base, with 13 bases between. The CDR3 is 14 amino acids.

The J gene is TRBJ2-1, the V gene TRBV10-3, with 13 bases identical to TRBD2. Losses at the gene ends were 10 bases for V and 9 bases for J; bases not matched to a gene: 6. This CDR3 contains 13 residues. From germline, CDR1 is ENHRY and CDR2 SYGVKD. The CDR3 reads CATWTSGGFEQFF. As DNA, the CDR3 is TGTGCCACGTGGACTAGCGGGGGCTTTGAGCAGTTCTTC.

The chain employs TRBV6-6 and TRBJ1-5, with 9 bases aligning to TRBD1. J lost 1 base, V lost 5 bases, and 12 bases had no gene match. The CDR3 is 18 amino acids. Germline V gene sequence: CDR1 MNHNY, CDR2 SVGAGI (reference sequence). For the CDR3, the DNA is TGTGCCAGCAGTCCCGGGACAGGGTCTTTCATAAGCAATCAGCCCCAGCATTTT. Encoded protein: CASSPGTGSFISNQPQHF.

The V call is TRBV7-9, the J call TRBJ1-6; TRBD1 is a possible D gene (6 bases). The germline V gene has CDR1 SEHNR and CDR2 FQNEAQ (reference sequence). The CDR3 is made up of 16 amino acids. Trimming took 4 bases from V and 0 from J, leaving 10 bases between them. CDR3 DNA sequence: TGTGCCAGCAGCTCAACAGGGAGCTCCTATAATTCACCCCTCCACTTT. Its protein product is CASSSTGSSYNSPLHF.

V and J are TRBV19 and TRBJ1-5; D is unclear. The CDR3 is made up of 14 amino acids. The V end lost 7 bases, the J end lost 3 bases, and 13 bases lay between the germline ends. From germline, CDR1 is LNHDA and CDR2 SQIVND (reference sequence). The CDR3 nucleotides read TGTGCCAGTACCCCCGGGAGCGCCAATCAGCCCCAGCATTTT. This codes for CASTPGSANQPQHF.

The J gene is TRBJ2-1, the V gene TRBV7-2; the match to TRBD2 covers 9 bases. The CDR3 has 16 residues. CDR1 and CDR2 (germline): SGHTA, FQGNSA. The J segment lost 7 bases and the V segment lost 5 bases, leaving 12 bases of the junction unmatched. The CDR3 DNA is TGTGCCAGCAGCGACCTGCGGGGGGGCCTAGGTAATGAGCAGTTCTTC. Amino acids: CASSDLRGGLGNEQFF.